This T cell receptor beta chain was sequenced in a study of technical replicates of blood from a few donors (TCRdb year 2017). The library was produced with the immunoSEQ multiplex PCR assay. As stored in TCRdb, this immuneACCESS dataset retains in-frame rearrangements with V and J assigned. A fraction of the clones does not appear; measured against another copy, unresolved V genes explain less than half of the discrepancy, and the remainder lacks a known reason. The sample yields tens of thousands of clones; 96% were counted once. The top ten clones comprise 0.37% of the sample. Measured from the cysteine to the phenylalanine, the CDR3 is 14 residues long. CDR3 DNA only is kept here, 42 bases in frame from base 1. CDR1 and CDR2 are drawn from the germline V gene: SGHRS, YFSETQ. V drops 1 base and J drops 5 bases, leaving 10 bases in between. On this clone: Its target antigen remains unknown. Base qualities are not recorded, but no much larger clone differs from it by a single base.

The TCR originated in a human donor in good health. Sequenced material: T cells isolated from PBMCs. Rearrangement joined TRBV5-1 to TRBJ2-1; TRBD1 is possibly the D segment (5 matching bases). This receptor carries the CDR3 CASSLMATDNEQFF. The sequence in DNA is TGCGCCAGCAGCTTGATGGCGACAGACAATGAGCAGTTCTTC.